Listed below are T cell receptor beta chains from one sample, sequenced in a study of cytomegalovirus exposure and HLA in healthy donors. Here immunoSEQ multiplex PCR was the method, and the copy in TCRdb shows in-frame clones only, minus some. This sample's table reports 150,000 to 200,000 clones. Material: PBMCs. All receptors derive from a young woman in good health and CMV-seropositive. Each CDR3 is given without its conserved first and last residue.

J gene | V gene | CDR3 protein
TRBJ2-3 | TRBV29-1 | SVGRGTDTQY
TRBJ2-7 | TRBV5-3 | ARSMGLPYEQY
TRBJ1-3 | TRBV19 | ASTPSWAMQGANTIY
TRBJ2-5 | TRBV18 | ASSPGDRGRETQY
TRBJ1-1 | TRBV7-9 | ASSSGGRTEAF
TRBJ2-1 | TRBV4-2 | ASSTRGGTRNEQF
TRBJ2-3 | TRBV7-9 | ASRHKEASGGSTDTQY
TRBJ1-6 | TRBV10-3 | AISDLFDRVGSPLH
TRBJ1-1 | TRBV5-1 | ASSLTGVNTEAF
TRBJ1-5 | TRBV6-1 | ASSETGLYSNQPQH
TRBJ1-2 | TRBV11-2 | ASSSTYQGNYGYT
TRBJ2-3 | TRBV5-4 | ASSQDAGQGADTQY
TRBJ2-1 | TRBV6-4 | ASRREGGFGEQF
TRBJ2-1 | TRBV25-1 | ASGTSGLNEQF
TRBJ2-1 | TRBV10-3 | AISESLWAGGSRDEQF
TRBJ2-7 | TRBV12-5 | ASGSPPLRGAYEQY
TRBJ2-4 | TRBV6-6 | ASTRDKNIQY
TRBJ1-2 | TRBV19 | ASSTQTQVHVPYGYT
TRBJ2-5 | TRBV6-6 | ASSYSAGKETQY
TRBJ1-4 | TRBV5-5 | ASRWETGPNEKLF
TRBJ1-1 | TRBV4-2 | ASSQVGDGAF
TRBJ2-3 | TRBV5-1 | ASSLSRGGTDTQY
TRBJ2-6 | TRBV7-7 | ASSYPDRISGANVLT
TRBJ2-1 | TRBV18 | ASSPLFAGGGLNEQF
TRBJ1-5 | TRBV19 | ASNADRASQPQH
TRBJ1-2 | TRBV5-1 | ASSLGGLGYT
TRBJ2-1 | TRBV12-5 | ASGSGTRNEQF
TRBJ1-5 | TRBV2 | ASSEGNRQPQH
TRBJ2-1 | TRBV10-1 | ASSDGLAANEQF
TRBJ1-4 | TRBV27 | ASGYRIEDEKLF
TRBJ2-7 | TRBV7-6 | ASSAGGGAYEQY
TRBJ2-7 | TRBV18 | ASSPWKGGRLAGVHEQY
TRBJ1-3 | TRBV25-1 | AAEAISFSGNTIY
TRBJ2-5 | TRBV4-3 | ASSQGLAGGETQY
TRBJ2-3 | TRBV5-5 | ASSKGSGRDTQY
TRBJ2-3 | TRBV6-1 | ASITGLAGKDTQY
TRBJ2-1 | TRBV4-2 | ASSPGLADYNEQF
TRBJ1-3 | TRBV30 | AWSRGQFSGNTIY
TRBJ2-2 | TRBV30 | ASTGLAGGLNTGELF
TRBJ1-2 | TRBV30 | ASLPRGAVYGYT
TRBJ2-5 | TRBV11-2 | ASSLGTRGKETQY
TRBJ1-1 | TRBV7-6 | ASSGAGSGRTTEAF
TRBJ2-7 | TRBV27 | ASSPPGLAGFGQY
TRBJ1-2 | TRBV7-2 | ASSMPGQGVFSGYT
TRBJ2-1 | TRBV2 | ASIISGSKIVNEQF